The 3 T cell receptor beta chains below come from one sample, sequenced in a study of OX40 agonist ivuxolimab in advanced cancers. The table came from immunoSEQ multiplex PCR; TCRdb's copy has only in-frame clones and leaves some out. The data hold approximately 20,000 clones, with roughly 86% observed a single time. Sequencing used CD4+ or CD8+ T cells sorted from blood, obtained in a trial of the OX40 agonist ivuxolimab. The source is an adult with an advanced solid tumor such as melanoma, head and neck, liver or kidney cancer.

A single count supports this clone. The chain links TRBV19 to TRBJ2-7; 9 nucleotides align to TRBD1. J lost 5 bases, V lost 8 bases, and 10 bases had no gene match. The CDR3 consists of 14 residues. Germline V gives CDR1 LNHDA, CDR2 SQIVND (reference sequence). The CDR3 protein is CASAPGQGRDEQYF. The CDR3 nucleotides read TGTGCCAGTGCTCCGGGACAGGGTCGGGACGAGCAGTACTTC.

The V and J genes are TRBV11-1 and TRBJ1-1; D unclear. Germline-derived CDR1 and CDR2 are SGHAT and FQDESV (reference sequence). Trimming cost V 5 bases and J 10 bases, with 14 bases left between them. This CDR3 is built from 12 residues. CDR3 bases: TGTGCCAGCAGCCCTGCCCCTCCCAGAGCTTTCTTT. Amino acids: CASSPAPPRAFF.

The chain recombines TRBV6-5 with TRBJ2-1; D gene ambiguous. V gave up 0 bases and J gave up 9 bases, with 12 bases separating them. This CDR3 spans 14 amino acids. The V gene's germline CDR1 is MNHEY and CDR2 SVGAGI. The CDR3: CASSYSLSGGEQFF. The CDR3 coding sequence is TGTGCCAGCAGTTACTCGCTCTCGGGCGGTGAGCAGTTCTTC.